This T cell receptor (beta chain) was sequenced for a study of blood T cells in healthy people across ages. General study results and limits: Compared with aged donors, long-lived donors showed fewer expanded clones, suggesting selection. A strong correlation between TCR beta diversity and naive T cell percentage was seen.

The CDR3 extends over 11 amino acids. Trimming stripped 3 bases from V and 1 base from J, with 3 bases between. Germline V CDR1 and CDR2: DFQATT, SNEGSKA (reference sequence). Together with a sample-barcoded 5' primer, a J-beta primer mix was included in a second PCR lasting about 6 to 11 cycles. Via MiXCR, TCRdb re-called the 5' RACE reads, giving one row per CDR3 protein. Of approximately 1.5 million distinct CDR3 sequences detected, 34% appear once; the ten largest clones hold about 10%. The total RNA that was extracted per sample amounted to at least 5 micrograms. This clonotype was detected many times. Antigen: not known.

The chain has TRBV20-1 and TRBJ2-5; D is uncertain. This sequence was found in a woman aged 25 to 39 in good health. Source material: blood. The CDR3 nucleotides read TGCAGTGCTAGCCTCCAAGAGACCCAGTACTTC. Translated, it gives CSASLQETQYF.